This T cell receptor beta chain is drawn from a study of T cell responses to AZD1222 COVID-19 vaccine. Concerning this clone: As yet, its antigen is unknown.

Notes on the study in general: With two AZD1222 doses given, Spike-specific TCR breadth and depth both rose. No day 14 peak samples; only post-peak repertoires were characterized. Unmutated variant regions are reportedly the target of nearly half of TCRs that are spike-specific. There were mostly white British donors and more females than males, and clonal diversity was possibly underestimated.

Germline V gene lookup returns CDR1 WSHSY and CDR2 SAAADI. The CDR3 has 13 residues. Unmatched junction bases numbered 1, after V lost 8 bases and J lost 2 bases. The data were produced by immunoSEQ multiplex PCR, yet TCRdb's version contains in-frame clones alone and is incomplete. The sample records 95,000 to 150,000 clones, about 90% being singletons. The clonotype was recovered from an adult in good health. The source was peripheral blood, collected on day 0 of MenACWY control vaccination. The chain links TRBV10-2 to TRBJ2-5; 11 nucleotides line up with TRBD1. Here the CDR3 DNA reads TGCGCCAGCGGGGACAGGGGGCAAGAGACCCAGTACTTC. Protein: CASGDRGQETQYF.